This T cell receptor (beta chain) was observed in a study of blood T cell repertoires in COVID-19. As for the study in general: Whether acute or convalescent, the COVID-19 samples came from the United States, Italy and Spain. Sources were T cells, B-cell-depleted T cells, or PBMCs; the material itself was cDNA or gDNA.

Under the authors' procedure: The authors estimated nucleated cell counts from reference gene primer amplification. The protocol was immunoSEQ multiplex PCR, while the TCRdb copy is restricted to in-frame clones and leaves out a portion. D and trimming were read from the DNA, whereas the V and J calls and clone size are those reported in that table. The sample lists tens of thousands of clones; roughly 87% were seen once. Sample: peripheral blood. This TCR came from a man aged 50 or older with active COVID-19.

The CDR3 region is CASSLGWGPSYEQYV. The CDR3, as DNA: TGCGCCAGCAGCTTGGGATGGGGGCCCTCCTACGAGCAGTACGTC. The V call is TRBV5-1, the J call TRBJ2-7, with D maybe TRBD1 (6 bases). V gave up 0 bases and J gave up 0 bases, with 10 bases separating them. This CDR3 is built from 15 residues. The germline V gene has CDR1 SGHRS and CDR2 YFSETQ.